The source of this T cell receptor (beta chain) is a study of blood T cell repertoires in COVID-19. Source study methods: Researchers report that nucleated cell counts were estimated from reference gene primer amplification. TCRdb's copy holds only in-frame clones and misses some; the assay was immunoSEQ multiplex PCR. Clonal size and the V and J genes are those of that table, whereas D and trimming came from the DNA. The table shows more than 250,000 clones, with 70% to 90% occurring only once. Trimming removed 5 bases from V and 5 bases from J; junction bases left unmatched: 8. Germline V gene data show CDR1 as SGHTA and CDR2 as FQGTGA. The CDR3 has 16 amino acids.

Sequencing was carried out using peripheral blood. This chain uses TRBV7-3 with TRBJ2-1, with 11 bases matching TRBD2. This TCR derives from a woman aged 45 to 65 with COVID-19, enrolled during active disease. The CDR3 loop is CASSPGTSGRDNEQFF. The CDR3 DNA follows: TGTGCCAGCAGCCCCGGGACTAGCGGTAGGGACAATGAGCAGTTCTTC.